This T cell receptor (beta chain) was sequenced for a study of beta chain features in type 1 diabetes. The study, taken as a whole, reports: TCRB CDR3 length was moderately but significantly reduced in all four CD4+ subsets of Type 1 diabetes patients.

All of the isolated RNA was reverse transcribed, so expressed TCRB transcripts were sequenced. The table came from immunoSEQ multiplex PCR; TCRdb's copy has only in-frame clones and leaves some out. The repertoire consists of around 650,000 clones, with around 12% occurring once and the leading ten covering roughly 0.11%. Over 95% purity was reached by all sorted populations. With respect to this clone: Its specificity is not known.

Germline values: CDR1 SGHVS, CDR2 FQNEAQ. The ends were cut back, 5 bases at V and 3 bases at J, with 8 bases in the middle. The CDR3 runs 13 residues. This sequence was found in a young man with type 1 diabetes. Material: naive CD4+ T cells from blood. J is TRBJ1-3 and V is TRBV7-8; D unclear. CDR3 DNA sequence: TGTGCCAGCAGCACGACCGGTGGAAACACCATATATTTT. Translating gives CASSTTGGNTIYF.